A selection of T cell receptor beta chains follows, all from one sample in a study of shared clonotypes between healthy human individuals. Using immunoSEQ multiplex PCR, the repertoire was profiled, and TCRdb retains in-frame clones only, with some absent. Of 1 million to 1.2 million clones listed, 70% to 80% are singletons. The source material was memory CD4+ T cells from PBMCs. Receptor source: a man aged 18 to 30 in good health. Some clones in this sample may be carry-over from other donors' samples. The CDR3 runs from the conserved cysteine through the conserved F or W. A D gene is named only where the DNA matches it firmly. Size is omitted from some rows. Given values are once, few, many or a class for expanded clones.

v_call: TRBV11-2
j_call: TRBJ2-5
clone_size: NA
d_call: NA
cdr3_nt: TGTGCCAGCAGCTTAGCTACCGGGGCCAGCCAAGAGACCCAGTACTTC
cdr3_aa: CASSLATGASQETQYF

v_call: TRBV21-1
j_call: TRBJ1-5
clone_size: NA
d_call: NA
cdr3_nt: TGTGCCAGCAACTCAAAAGCGGAGGACCTTAATCAGCCCCAGCATTTT
cdr3_aa: CASNSKAEDLNQPQHF

v_call: TRBV28
j_call: TRBJ2-5
clone_size: NA
d_call: TRBD2
cdr3_nt: TGTGCCAGCAGTCCTTACCTGGGACTAGCGGGGTACCAAGAGACCCAGTACTTC
cdr3_aa: CASSPYLGLAGYQETQYF

v_call: TRBV6-5
j_call: TRBJ2-7
clone_size: many
d_call: NA
cdr3_nt: TGTGCCAGCTTTTCCTCGGGCTACGAGCAGTACTTC
cdr3_aa: CASFSSGYEQYF

v_call: TRBV11-3
j_call: TRBJ2-7
clone_size: NA
d_call: NA
cdr3_nt: TGTGCCAGCAGCGGCCAACCGGGACTCTCCTACGAGCAGTACTTC
cdr3_aa: CASSGQPGLSYEQYF

v_call: TRBV2
j_call: TRBJ2-7
clone_size: NA
d_call: NA
cdr3_nt: TGTGCCAGCAGTGGCGGGGCCGGTCCCACAGGCGAGCAGTACTTC
cdr3_aa: CASSGGAGPTGEQYF

v_call: TRBV28
j_call: TRBJ2-7
clone_size: NA
d_call: TRBD2
cdr3_nt: TGTGCCAGCAGTTTTGTCGGACTAGCGATCCCCTACGAGCAGTACTTC
cdr3_aa: CASSFVGLAIPYEQYF

v_call: TRBV28
j_call: TRBJ2-7
clone_size: NA
d_call: NA
cdr3_nt: TGTGCCAGCACCCCCCGACTCTACGAGCAGTACTTC
cdr3_aa: CASTPRLYEQYF

v_call: TRBV7-8
j_call: TRBJ2-3
clone_size: NA
d_call: NA
cdr3_nt: TGTGCCAGCGCCAAAATTGCAGGGGCCCCAGATACGCAGTATTTT
cdr3_aa: CASAKIAGAPDTQYF

v_call: TRBV6-1
j_call: TRBJ1-1
clone_size: few
d_call: NA
cdr3_nt: TGTGCCAGCAGTGAAGGGGGGCTGGGGAACACTGAAGCTTTCTTT
cdr3_aa: CASSEGGLGNTEAFF

v_call: TRBV6-6
j_call: TRBJ1-2
clone_size: few
d_call: NA
cdr3_nt: TGTGCCAGCAGTTACGGGGGGGTCTATGGCTACACCTTC
cdr3_aa: CASSYGGVYGYTF

v_call: TRBV2
j_call: TRBJ1-2
clone_size: few
d_call: NA
cdr3_nt: TGTGCCAGCAGTGACTATGGCTACACCTTC
cdr3_aa: CASSDYGYTF

v_call: TRBV28
j_call: TRBJ2-1
clone_size: few
d_call: TRBD2
cdr3_nt: TGTGCCAGCAGTTTAGGTGGGAGGGCCATCTATGAGCAGTTCTTC
cdr3_aa: CASSLGGRAIYEQFF

v_call: TRBV7-9
j_call: TRBJ1-5
clone_size: NA
d_call: TRBD1
cdr3_nt: TGTGCCAGCAGCTTAGGGACAGGGGAGTTTCAGCCCCAGCATTTT
cdr3_aa: CASSLGTGEFQPQHF

v_call: TRBV6-5
j_call: TRBJ1-1
clone_size: many
d_call: NA
cdr3_nt: TGTGCCAGCAGGCCAGGCTTGTTTACTGAAGCTTTCTTT
cdr3_aa: CASRPGLFTEAFF

v_call: TRBV4-3
j_call: TRBJ2-1
clone_size: NA
d_call: TRBD1
cdr3_nt: TGCGCCAGCAGCCAAAAAGACCCCATAACAGGGGGCTACTCCTACAATGAGCAGTTCTTC
cdr3_aa: CASSQKDPITGGYSYNEQFF

v_call: TRBV27
j_call: TRBJ1-1
clone_size: few
d_call: NA
cdr3_nt: TGTGCCAGCAGTTTAGGTAGGAACACTGAAGCTTTCTTT
cdr3_aa: CASSLGRNTEAFF

v_call: TRBV4-2
j_call: TRBJ2-7
clone_size: NA
d_call: TRBD2
cdr3_nt: TGTGCCAGCAGCAAAGAATTCGGTAATAGCGGGACCTACGAGCAGTACTTC
cdr3_aa: CASSKEFGNSGTYEQYF

v_call: TRBV9
j_call: TRBJ2-5
clone_size: NA
d_call: NA
cdr3_nt: TGTGCCAGCAGCCTAGACACTAGGGGGTTGTCCCAGTACTTC
cdr3_aa: CASSLDTRGLSQYF

v_call: TRBV9
j_call: TRBJ1-2
clone_size: NA
d_call: NA
cdr3_nt: TGTGCCAGCAGCGTTCTACAGGGCAGGGGCTACACCTTC
cdr3_aa: CASSVLQGRGYTF

v_call: TRBV5-1
j_call: TRBJ1-5
clone_size: NA
d_call: NA
cdr3_nt: TGCGCCAGCAGCTTATCAGGTTATAGCAATCAGCCCCAGCATTTT
cdr3_aa: CASSLSGYSNQPQHF

v_call: TRBV30
j_call: TRBJ1-3
clone_size: NA
d_call: NA
cdr3_nt: TGTGCCTGGAGTGTACCGGGTGGCGGAAACACCATATATTTT
cdr3_aa: CAWSVPGGGNTIYF

v_call: TRBV5-1
j_call: TRBJ1-2
clone_size: NA
d_call: TRBD1
cdr3_nt: TGCGCCAGCAGTCCCCTTCTGGACAGGGGGCATGGCTACACCTTC
cdr3_aa: CASSPLLDRGHGYTF

v_call: TRBV28
j_call: TRBJ2-1
clone_size: NA
d_call: NA
cdr3_nt: TGTGCCAGCAGTTTCGTAAATAGCGGAGATGGGCAGTTCTTC
cdr3_aa: CASSFVNSGDGQFF

v_call: TRBV2
j_call: TRBJ1-4
clone_size: NA
d_call: NA
cdr3_nt: TGTGCCAGCAGTGAAGCGGGGAGAACTAATGAAAAACTGTTTTTT
cdr3_aa: CASSEAGRTNEKLFF

v_call: TRBV13
j_call: TRBJ1-1
clone_size: NA
d_call: TRBD1
cdr3_nt: TGTGCCAGCAGCTTTAGGACAGGGGACACTGAAGTTTTCTTT
cdr3_aa: CASSFRTGDTEVFF

v_call: TRBV30
j_call: TRBJ2-5
clone_size: NA
d_call: NA
cdr3_nt: TGTGCCTGGACCTTCCAAGAGACCCAGCACTTC
cdr3_aa: CAWTFQETQHF

v_call: TRBV28
j_call: TRBJ2-4
clone_size: few
d_call: TRBD2
cdr3_nt: TGTGCCAGCAGGCATCTAGCGGGAGGGCACATTCAGTACTTC
cdr3_aa: CASRHLAGGHIQYF

v_call: TRBV18
j_call: TRBJ1-2
clone_size: NA
d_call: TRBD1
cdr3_nt: TGTGCCAGCTCACCACCCCCGGACAGGCCCAACTATGGCTACACCTTC
cdr3_aa: CASSPPPDRPNYGYTF

v_call: TRBV27
j_call: TRBJ1-1
clone_size: NA
d_call: NA
cdr3_nt: TGTGCCAGCAGTTTAATGTCAGGCGGGGATAGGCGCACTGAAGCTTTCTTT
cdr3_aa: CASSLMSGGDRRTEAFF

v_call: TRBV11-1
j_call: TRBJ2-1
clone_size: NA
d_call: NA
cdr3_nt: TGTGCCAGCAGCCAGACTGCGAGCTCCTACAATGAGCAGTTCTTC
cdr3_aa: CASSQTASSYNEQFF

v_call: TRBV14
j_call: TRBJ2-1
clone_size: NA
d_call: NA
cdr3_nt: TGTGCCAGCAGCCAAGGTTTTATCAATGAGCAGTTCTTC
cdr3_aa: CASSQGFINEQFF

v_call: TRBV28
j_call: TRBJ2-4
clone_size: NA
d_call: NA
cdr3_nt: TGTGCCAGCTCGTACAAGGCCCTGCTCAAAAACATTCAGTACTTC
cdr3_aa: CASSYKALLKNIQYF

v_call: TRBV4-1
j_call: TRBJ2-7
clone_size: few
d_call: TRBD1
cdr3_nt: TGCGCCAGCAGCCAAGATCAAGGTCACAGGGGGGAGCAGTACTTC
cdr3_aa: CASSQDQGHRGEQYF

v_call: TRBV6-5
j_call: TRBJ1-4
clone_size: NA
d_call: NA
cdr3_nt: TGTGCCAGCAGGCCGACAGCAACTAATGAAAAACTGTTTTTT
cdr3_aa: CASRPTATNEKLFF

v_call: TRBV30
j_call: TRBJ1-1
clone_size: few
d_call: TRBD1
cdr3_nt: TGTGCCTGGAGCGCTGACAGGGGGGCTGAAGCTTTCTTT
cdr3_aa: CAWSADRGAEAFF

v_call: TRBV7-2
j_call: TRBJ1-1
clone_size: NA
d_call: TRBD1
cdr3_nt: TGTGCCAGCAGCTTAGCGTGGGCAGGGGGTTCAATGAACACTGAAGCTTTCTTT
cdr3_aa: CASSLAWAGGSMNTEAFF

v_call: TRBV6-1
j_call: TRBJ1-2
clone_size: once
d_call: NA
cdr3_nt: TGTGCCAGCAGTGAAGTGGGTGCTCCCCGCCTCTTAAATGGCTACACCTTC
cdr3_aa: CASSEVGAPRLLNGYTF

v_call: TRBV5-1
j_call: TRBJ2-7
clone_size: few
d_call: NA
cdr3_nt: TGCGCCAGCAGCTTGGGGGACGGCACCTACGAGCAGTACTTC
cdr3_aa: CASSLGDGTYEQYF

v_call: TRBV7-9
j_call: TRBJ1-2
clone_size: NA
d_call: NA
cdr3_nt: TGTGCCAGCTCGGGAGAATCCTATGGCTACACCTTC
cdr3_aa: CASSGESYGYTF

v_call: TRBV28
j_call: TRBJ2-7
clone_size: once
d_call: NA
cdr3_nt: TGTGCCAGCAGTAGCAACTACGAGCAGTACTTC
cdr3_aa: CASSSNYEQYF

v_call: TRBV2
j_call: TRBJ2-7
clone_size: NA
d_call: TRBD1
cdr3_nt: TGTGCCAGCAGTGCGGGACAGGGGCGCGAGCAGTACTTC
cdr3_aa: CASSAGQGREQYF

v_call: TRBV4-3
j_call: TRBJ2-1
clone_size: few
d_call: NA
cdr3_nt: TGCGCCAGCAGCCAAGAATGGGGCGCGGGACGCGAGCAGTTCTTC
cdr3_aa: CASSQEWGAGREQFF

v_call: TRBV28
j_call: TRBJ1-2
clone_size: few
d_call: NA
cdr3_nt: TGTGCCAGCAGTAAACAGAGATATGGCTACACCTTC
cdr3_aa: CASSKQRYGYTF

v_call: TRBV6-5
j_call: TRBJ2-7
clone_size: NA
d_call: TRBD1
cdr3_nt: TGTGCCAGCAGACCCGACAGGGGGGCCTACGAGCAGTACTTC
cdr3_aa: CASRPDRGAYEQYF

v_call: TRBV6-6
j_call: TRBJ1-3
clone_size: NA
d_call: TRBD1
cdr3_nt: TGTGCCAGCAGTCCTACAGACAGGGGGCGAGGAAACACCATATATTTT
cdr3_aa: CASSPTDRGRGNTIYF

v_call: TRBV19
j_call: TRBJ2-1
clone_size: NA
d_call: TRBD2
cdr3_nt: TGTGCCAGTAGTATTATGCCTAGCGGGGGATACAATGAGCAGTTCTTC
cdr3_aa: CASSIMPSGGYNEQFF

v_call: TRBV7-3
j_call: TRBJ2-7
clone_size: few
d_call: TRBD2
cdr3_nt: TGTGCCAGCAGCAACTGGCGGGAGGGATACGAGCAGTACTTC
cdr3_aa: CASSNWREGYEQYF

v_call: TRBV15
j_call: TRBJ2-6
clone_size: once
d_call: NA
cdr3_nt: TGTGCCACCAGCAGAGGGTCCCTCTCTGGGGTCAACGTCCTGACTTTC
cdr3_aa: CATSRGSLSGVNVLTF

v_call: TRBV4-2
j_call: TRBJ1-3
clone_size: NA
d_call: NA
cdr3_nt: TGTGCCAGCAGCCAAGAAAGGGGGTATGTTGGAAACACCATATATTTT
cdr3_aa: CASSQERGYVGNTIYF

v_call: TRBV5-1
j_call: TRBJ1-2
clone_size: few
d_call: NA
cdr3_nt: TGCGCCAGCAGCCCGTCGACTGCGAATGGCTACACCTTC
cdr3_aa: CASSPSTANGYTF

v_call: TRBV7-9
j_call: TRBJ2-5
clone_size: NA
d_call: NA
cdr3_nt: TGTGCCAGCAGCTCCCCCCTCGCGGTAGAGACCCAGTACTTC
cdr3_aa: CASSSPLAVETQYF

v_call: TRBV7-3
j_call: TRBJ2-5
clone_size: NA
d_call: NA
cdr3_nt: TGTGCCAGCAGCCCTACCGGGCAGGAGACCCAGTACTTC
cdr3_aa: CASSPTGQETQYF

v_call: TRBV4-1
j_call: TRBJ2-5
clone_size: NA
d_call: NA
cdr3_nt: TGCGCCAGCAGCCAAGATAACAGGGCGGTGAGAGAGACCCAGTACTTC
cdr3_aa: CASSQDNRAVRETQYF